The 26 T cell receptor beta chains reported below all come from one sample, sequenced in a study of T-cell reconstitution after alpha-beta-depleted transplantation in children. During its preparation, the TCRbeta library received unique molecular identifiers. A single record per CDR3 protein comes from TCRdb applying MiXCR to the PCR reads. The sample has 900,000 or so distinct CDR3 sequences, 15% to 20% seen once; the top ten hold around 5%. The sample consisted of PBMCs, mostly from graft donor cells, taken 360 days after TCRalphabeta/CD19-depleted stem cell transplant. These receptors originate from a male patient between 10 and 17 years old who had a stem cell transplant for acute lymphoblastic leukemia, so the T cells may come from the graft donor.

The genes are TRBV29-1 and TRBJ2-6; D is possibly TRBD1 (6 bases). CDR1 SQVTM and CDR2 ANQGSEA come from the germline V gene. V lost 0 bases to trimming and J lost 3 bases, with 12 bases between them. The CDR3 is made up of 16 amino acids. DNA of the CDR3: TGCAGCGTTGAAGATTGGCAGGGGAGTGGGGCCAACGTCCTGACTTTC. Translated: CSVEDWQGSGANVLTF. Complete variable domain (other parts from reference TRBV29-1 and TRBJ2-6): SAVISQKPSRDICQRGTSLTIQCQVDSQVTMMFWYRQQPGQSLTLIATANQGSEATYESGFVIDKFPISRPNLTFSTLTVSNMSPEDSSIYLCSVEDWQGSGANVLTFGAGSRLTVL.

The gene calls are TRBV6-2 or TRBV6-3 and TRBJ2-2, with unresolved D. In germline, CDR1 is MNHEY, CDR2 SVGEGT. Trimming took 0 bases from V and 3 from J, leaving 11 bases between them. This CDR3 region has 16 residues. This CDR3 is CASSYSFPGYTGELFF. DNA of the CDR3: TGTGCCAGCAGTTACTCTTTCCCCGGGTACACCGGGGAGCTGTTTTTT.

The chain is built from TRBV11-2 and TRBJ2-7; 8 bases align to TRBD1. The junction had 7 bases not matched to a gene; V was cut back by 0 bases and J by 3 bases. The germline V gene has CDR1 SGHAT and CDR2 FQNNGV. CDR3 length equals 16 residues. CDR3 sequence (DNA): TGTGCCAGCAGCTTAGATCGGCGGACAGGGTTCTACGAGCAGTACTTC. Its protein product is CASSLDRRTGFYEQYF.

The rearrangement links TRBV4-1 to TRBJ2-3, with 8 bases lining up with TRBD1. The CDR3 has 15 amino acids. The trim removed 3 bases at V and 5 bases at J, leaving 7 bases unmatched. Per germline, CDR1 MGHRA and CDR2 YSYEKL. DNA for the CDR3: TGCGCCAGCAGCCAGAGGCCAGGGGGCGAAGATACGCAGTATTTT. It is translated as CASSQRPGGEDTQYF.

This clonotype was picked up a small number of times. V is TRBV6-5 and J is TRBJ1-5; D gene unclear. The V end lost 4 bases, the J end lost 2 bases, and 6 bases lay between the germline ends. Germline V gene lookup returns CDR1 MNHEY and CDR2 SVGAGI. The CDR3 runs to 13 residues. The CDR3 is CASSSVRNQPQHF. CDR3 coding DNA: TGTGCCAGCAGTTCGGTTCGCAATCAGCCCCAGCATTTT.

As to this clonotype: The junction and the germline gene differ at one end; a read error may be behind it. V and J are TRBV27 and TRBJ2-3; D unresolved. The CDR3 is made up of 12 amino acids. Germline V gene sequence: CDR1 MNHEY, CDR2 SMNVEV (reference sequence). CDR3 protein: CASSSSRDTQYF. The CDR3 DNA sequence: TGTGCCAGCAGCAGCAGCAGAGATACGCAGTATTTT.

The table lists this clonotype with a few counts. The CDR3 bases are TGTGCCAGCAGCTATTTGACAGGGGGCTCTGGGGCCAACGTCCTGACTTTC. It yields the protein CASSYLTGGSGANVLTF. The J gene is TRBJ2-6, the V gene TRBV13; TRBD1 agrees at 9 bases. The germline CDR1 and CDR2 sequences are PRHDT and FYEKMQ (reference sequence). The CDR3 has 17 amino acids. After removal of 4 bases from V and 0 bases from J, the junction contained 4 bases not matched to a gene.

Only a few counts were recorded for this clonotype. This chain joins TRBV3-1 and TRBJ2-7; 7 bases map to TRBD2. This CDR3 spans 16 amino acids. CDR1 and CDR2 from the germline V gene are LGHDT and YNNKEL (reference sequence). Losses at the gene ends were 5 bases for V and 6 bases for J; bases not matched to a gene: 16. In DNA form, the CDR3 reads TGTGCCAGCAGCTCCACGACTAGCCAGTTCCCCCTCGAGCAGTACTTC. As protein: CASSSTTSQFPLEQYF.

The chain carries TRBV6-2 or TRBV6-3 and TRBJ1-1; TRBD1 might be the D (5 bases). The V end was cut by 5 bases, the J end by 11 bases, with 12 bases between. CDR1 and CDR2 from the germline V gene are MNHEY and SVGEGT. The CDR3 totals 11 residues. The CDR3 coding sequence is TGTGCCAGCAGTCAGGGAGGCAGCGCTTTCTTT. This gives the protein CASSQGGSAFF.

This sequence joins TRBV7-3 and TRBJ1-2; D not certain. Trimming took off 5 bases at V and 3 bases at J, with 13 bases between the two ends. CDR1 and CDR2 (germline): SGHTA, FQGTGA. The CDR3 loop spans 14 amino acids. This CDR3 reads CASSPGRGDYGYTF. Written as DNA, the CDR3 is TGTGCCAGCAGCCCCGGGCGCGGGGACTATGGCTACACCTTC. Filled out from reference TRBV7-3 and TRBJ1-2, the complete variable domain reads GAGVSQTPSNKVTEKGKYVELRCDPISGHTALYWYRQSLGQGPEFLIYFQGTGAADDSGLPNDRFFAVRPEGSVSTLKIQRTERGDSAVYLCASSPGRGDYGYTFGSGTRLTVV.

This clonotype was found a few times. V usage is TRBV20-1 and J usage is TRBJ2-1; 12 bases line up with TRBD2. The CDR3 totals 16 residues. V lost 2 bases, J lost 4 bases, and 6 bases stayed unmatched. Germline assignment: CDR1 DFQATT and CDR2 SNEGSKA (reference sequence). CDR3: CSARSLAGGNYNEQFF. CDR3 bases: TGCAGTGCTAGAAGCCTAGCGGGAGGGAATTACAATGAGCAGTTCTTC.

This clonotype was detected only a few times. This rearrangement joins TRBV3-1 to TRBJ2-7, with D tentatively TRBD1 (6 bases). V lost 4 bases, J lost 2 bases, and 12 bases lay in between. The CDR3 sequence is 14 residues long. The germline gives CDR1 LGHDT, CDR2 YNNKEL (reference sequence). CDR3 in DNA: TGTGCCAGCAGCCGCAGGGGAACTACCTACGAGCAGTACTTC. Translated, it gives CASSRRGTTYEQYF.

This clonotype was recorded a few times. The chain uses TRBV4-2 and TRBJ2-1; no clear D. The germline V gene encodes CDR1 LGHNA and CDR2 YNFKEQ. The V gene lost 3 bases and the J gene lost 4 bases, with 10 bases spanning the gap. This CDR3 region has 14 residues. CDR3 in DNA: TGTGCCAGCAGCCAGGCTACCCTATACAATGAGCAGTTCTTC. Protein product: CASSQATLYNEQFF.

The V gene is TRBV18, the J gene TRBJ2-7, with TRBD1 matching 10 bases. The CDR3 consists of 16 residues. In germline, CDR1 is KGHSH, CDR2 LQKENI. Germline trimming cut 3 bases from V and 5 bases from J; bases unmatched to any gene: 10. The CDR3 loop reads CASSPRRGQGSDEQYF. The CDR3 nucleotides are TGTGCCAGCTCACCCCGTCGGGGACAGGGGAGCGACGAGCAGTACTTC.

This clonotype was seen many times. This rearrangement joins TRBV4-2 to TRBJ1-1; perhaps TRBD1 as D (5 bases). The germline V gene encodes CDR1 LGHNA and CDR2 YNFKEQ. The CDR3 extends over 15 amino acids. The V end was cut by 1 base, the J end by 5 bases, with 14 bases between. Here the CDR3 reads CASSQAPTGGTEAFF. The CDR3, as DNA: TGTGCCAGCAGCCAAGCCCCAACGGGGGGAACTGAAGCTTTCTTT.

The CDR3: CASSPPTRLNEQFF. CDR3 coding DNA: TGTGCCAGCTCACCCCCAACTAGACTCAATGAGCAGTTCTTC. V is TRBV18 and J is TRBJ2-1, with D possibly TRBD2 on 5 matching bases. The CDR3 is 14 amino acids. Trimming took off 3 bases at V and 6 bases at J, with 12 bases between the two ends. Germline-derived CDR1 and CDR2 are KGHSH and LQKENI. The full variable domain, its missing parts supplied by reference TRBV18 and TRBJ2-1, is NAGVMQNPRHLVRRRGQEARLRCSPMKGHSHVYWYRQLPEEGLKFMVYLQKENIIDESGMPKERFSAEFPKEGPSILRIQQVVRGDSAAYFCASSPPTRLNEQFFGPGTRLTVL.

This clonotype was found a few times. This chain connects TRBV2 to TRBJ2-1; D is perhaps TRBD2 (5 bases). Germline loops: CDR1 SNHLY, CDR2 FYNNEI. Trimming pared 3 bases from V and 5 bases from J, leaving 8 bases between. This CDR3 has 13 residues. CDR3 DNA: TGTGCCAGCAGTGACCCTAGCCACAATGAGCAGTTCTTC. The encoded protein is CASSDPSHNEQFF. Full variable domain (remainder filled in from reference TRBV2 and TRBJ2-1): EPEVTQTPSHQVTQMGQEVILRCVPISNHLYFYWYRQILGQKVEFLVSFYNNEISEKSEIFDDQFSVERPDGSNFTLKIRSTKLEDSAMYFCASSDPSHNEQFFGPGTRLTVL.

The V and J genes are TRBV20-1 and TRBJ2-1; 13 bases are shared with TRBD2. The germline gives CDR1 DFQATT, CDR2 SNEGSKA (reference sequence). Trimming removed 3 bases from V and 10 bases from J; junction bases left unmatched: 6. This CDR3 spans 14 amino acids. This CDR3 is CSASPGTSGTEQFF. The CDR3 DNA follows: TGCAGTGCTAGCCCTGGGACTAGCGGGACGGAGCAGTTCTTC.

This clonotype appeared a few times. The V call is TRBV5-1, the J call TRBJ2-1; 9 bases align to TRBD2. From germline, CDR1 is SGHRS and CDR2 YFSETQ. Germline trimming cut 0 bases from V and 0 bases from J; bases unmatched to any gene: 7. This CDR3 has 18 residues. CDR3 bases: TGCGCCAGCAGCTTGGAACTAGCGGGCCTGAGCTCCTACAATGAGCAGTTCTTC. This translates into CASSLELAGLSSYNEQFF.

The V gene is TRBV18, the J gene TRBJ2-7; 7 nucleotides align to TRBD2. This CDR3 is 15 amino acids long. V lost 2 bases and J lost 3; bases outside the gene matches: 7. CDR1 KGHSH and CDR2 LQKENI come from the germline V gene. The CDR3 DNA reads as TGTGCCAGCTCACCAGGACTAGGAGTTCTCTACGAGCAGTACTTC. This translates into CASSPGLGVLYEQYF.

This chain links TRBV5-1 with TRBJ2-5; the match to TRBD2 covers 7 bases. V was clipped by 4 bases and J by 5 bases; unmatched bases: 11. The length of the CDR3 is 15 residues. Germline V gene sequence: CDR1 SGHRS, CDR2 YFSETQ. CDR3 in amino acids: CASSTGPAGYETQYF. The CDR3 coding sequence is TGCGCCAGCAGCACGGGTCCAGCGGGATATGAGACCCAGTACTTC. The full variable domain, its missing parts supplied by reference TRBV5-1 and TRBJ2-5, is KAGVTQTPRYLIKTRGQQVTLSCSPISGHRSVSWYQQTPGQGLQFLFEYFSETQRNKGNFPGRFSGRQFSNSRSEMNVSTLELGDSALYLCASSTGPAGYETQYFGPGTRLLVL.

The rearrangement links TRBV5-1 to TRBJ2-1, with 8 bases aligning to TRBD1. Unmatched junction bases numbered 5, after V lost 6 bases and J lost 0 bases. From germline, CDR1 is SGHRS and CDR2 YFSETQ. The CDR3 has 15 residues. CDR3 DNA: TGCGCCAGCACCCGGACAGGGAGCTCCTACAATGAGCAGTTCTTC. The encoded protein is CASTRTGSSYNEQFF.

This clonotype was seen only a few times. The chain employs TRBV24-1 and TRBJ2-5; a weak D match, TRBD2 (6 bases). Looked up from germline, CDR1 is KGHDR and CDR2 is SFDVKD. V gave up 5 bases and J gave up 2 bases, with 17 bases separating them. CDR3 length: 16 residues. DNA for the CDR3: TGTGCCACCAGTGGATCGGGGGAACTCGGTCAAGAGACCCAGTACTTC. Translated: CATSGSGELGQETQYF.

This clonotype turned up a few times. The V gene is TRBV30, the J gene TRBJ1-2; no clear D gene. Germline lookup yields CDR1 GTSNPN and CDR2 SVGIG (reference sequence). This CDR3 is built from 13 residues. Trimming took 4 bases from V and 10 from J, leaving 19 bases between them. CDR3 nucleotide sequence: TGTGCCTGGACTTGGGAGGGATCGGGTTACTACACCTTC. Residues: CAWTWEGSGYYTF. The whole variable domain, remainder taken from reference TRBV30 and TRBJ1-2, is SQTIHQWPATLVQPVGSPLSLECTVEGTSNPNLYWYRQAAGRGLQLLFYSVGIGQISSEVPQNLSASRPQDRQFILSSKKLLLSDSGFYLCAWTWEGSGYYTFGSGTRLTVV.

There are a few counts of this clonotype. The chain joins TRBV5-8 to TRBJ2-1, with TRBD2 matching 12 bases. The CDR3 runs 16 residues. With 4 bases clipped from V and 8 bases from J, the junction kept 10 bases outside the gene matches. From germline, CDR1 is SGHTS and CDR2 YDEGEE. CDR3 DNA: TGTGCCAGCAGCCCGTATCTAGCGGGAGGGCCGGATGAGCAGTTCTTC. Translated, it gives CASSPYLAGGPDEQFF.

The V gene is TRBV5-1, the J gene TRBJ1-1; the match to TRBD1 covers 9 bases. Germline V gene sequence: CDR1 SGHRS, CDR2 YFSETQ. This CDR3 region has 16 residues. V lost 4 bases, J lost 3 bases, and 10 bases stayed unmatched. The CDR3 DNA follows: TGCGCCAGCAGCAATTTTGTGGGACAGGGTCACACTGAAGCTTTCTTT. It encodes CASSNFVGQGHTEAFF.